The 8 T cell receptor beta chains reported below all come from one sample, sequenced in a study of T cells in Graves' hyperthyroidism and ophthalmopathy. TCR beta CDR3 regions were amplified from RNA transcripts. First-round RT-PCR of the TCR CDR3 relied on the HTBI primer set. TCRdb independently ran MiXCR on the multiplex PCR reads; one entry per CDR3 protein. The sample contains more than 350,000 distinct CDR3 sequences, roughly 15% of which appear only once. The sequencing input was blood. The source of these receptors is a woman aged 25 to 45 with Graves' hyperthyroidism that later progressed to Graves' ophthalmopathy.

This clonotype was observed at least ten times. The gene calls are TRBV6-1 and TRBJ2-2; the D gene is possibly TRBD2 (6 bases). V shed 8 bases and J shed 8 bases, with 24 bases lying between them. CDR1 and CDR2 (germline): MNHNS, SASEGT. The CDR3 is 16 residues long. DNA of the CDR3: TGTGCCAGCCGAGACCTGGGGGGAAGGGCTGCAGGGGAGCTGTTTTTT. Translating it yields CASRDLGGRAAGELFF.

The chain uses TRBV20-1 and TRBJ2-7, with a tentative D call TRBD2 (6 bases). CDR1 DFQATT and CDR2 SNEGSKA come from the germline V gene (reference sequence). The V gene lost 0 bases and the J gene lost 3 bases, with 24 bases spanning the gap. The CDR3 runs 18 residues. The DNA of the CDR3 is TGCAGTGCTAGAGATAAGATGGCGGGAAACGGGAGAAGCTACGAGCAGTACTTC. Protein: CSARDKMAGNGRSYEQYF.

This clonotype showed up many times. V is TRBV20-1 and J is TRBJ2-5; 13 nucleotides line up with TRBD2. CDR3 size: 16 residues. V shed 0 bases, J shed 5 bases, and the junction held 6 bases outside the gene matches. CDR1 and CDR2 from the germline V gene are DFQATT and SNEGSKA (reference sequence). In DNA, the CDR3 is TGCAGTGCTAGAGAGTCGACTAGCGGGGGGTACGAGACCCAGTACTTC. Amino acid sequence: CSARESTSGGYETQYF.

This clonotype has a handful of counts. CDR3 nucleotides: TGCGCCAGCAGCACAGGGGATCGGTATGGCTACACCTTC. It yields the protein CASSTGDRYGYTF. The J gene is TRBJ1-2, the V gene TRBV5-1; 7 nucleotides line up with TRBD1. The CDR3 has 13 residues. V shed 4 bases and J 5 bases; nucleotides not matched to a gene: 5. Germline V CDR1 and CDR2: SGHRS, YFSETQ.

This clonotype was detected ten times or more. The chain links TRBV27 to TRBJ2-1; no clear D gene. Germline assignment: CDR1 MNHEY and CDR2 SMNVEV (reference sequence). The CDR3 length is 12 residues. V lost 2 bases and J lost 9, with 8 bases in between. The CDR3 protein is CASSLMGGEQFF. CDR3 nucleotide sequence: TGTGCCAGCAGTTTAATGGGCGGTGAGCAGTTCTTC.

J is TRBJ2-2 and V is TRBV20-1; tentative D call: TRBD2 (6 bases). Germline CDR1 is DFQATT and CDR2 is SNEGSKA (reference sequence). CDR3 size: 14 residues. Trimming pared 6 bases from V and 1 base from J, leaving 12 bases between. The CDR3 DNA reads as TGCAGTGCGCGGGGTGGAGGGAACACCGGGGAGCTGTTTTTT. It translates to CSARGGGNTGELFF.

This clonotype was found a few times. The V call is TRBV2, the J call TRBJ2-7, with D possibly TRBD2 on 5 matching bases. This CDR3 has 15 residues. The germline CDR1 and CDR2 sequences are SNHLY and FYNNEI. Trimming left V 6 bases short and J 6 bases short, with 21 bases between. The chain's CDR3 is CASRGSLAAGLEQYF. DNA of the CDR3: TGTGCCAGCAGAGGCTCTTTGGCAGCCGGACTCGAGCAGTACTTC.

This clonotype was seen more than once but under ten times. CDR3 sequence (DNA): TGTGCCAGCAGCGGCAACCATGGGACAGACAAACGGACAGATACGCAGTATTTT. Translated: CASSGNHGTDKRTDTQYF. The chain joins TRBV5-4 to TRBJ2-3, with 7 bases identical to TRBD1. The V and J ends lost 4 bases and 3 bases, in that order; junction bases with no gene match: 17. CDR1 SGHNT and CDR2 YYREEE come from the germline V gene (reference sequence). This CDR3 has 18 residues.